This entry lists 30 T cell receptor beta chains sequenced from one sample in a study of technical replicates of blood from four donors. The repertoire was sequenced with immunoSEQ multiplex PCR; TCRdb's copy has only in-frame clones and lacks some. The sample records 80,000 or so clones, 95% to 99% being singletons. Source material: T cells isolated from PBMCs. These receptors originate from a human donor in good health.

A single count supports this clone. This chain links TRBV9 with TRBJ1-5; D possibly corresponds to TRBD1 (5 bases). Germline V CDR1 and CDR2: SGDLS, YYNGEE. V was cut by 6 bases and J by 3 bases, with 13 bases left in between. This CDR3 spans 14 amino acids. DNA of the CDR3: TGTGCCAGCAATTTAGCGGGGGTCAATCAGCCCCAGCATTTT. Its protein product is CASNLAGVNQPQHF. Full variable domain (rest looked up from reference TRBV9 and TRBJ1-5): DSGVTQTPKHLITATGQRVTLRCSPRSGDLSVYWYQQSLDQGLQFLIQYYNGEERAKGNILERFSAQQFPDLHSELNLSSLELGDSALYFCASNLAGVNQPQHFGDGTRLSIL.

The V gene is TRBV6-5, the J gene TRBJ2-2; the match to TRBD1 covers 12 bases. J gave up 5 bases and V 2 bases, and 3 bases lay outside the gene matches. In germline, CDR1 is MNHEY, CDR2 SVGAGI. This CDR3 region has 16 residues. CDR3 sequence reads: CASSYRDRGPTGELFF. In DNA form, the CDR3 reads TGTGCCAGCAGTTACCGGGACAGGGGGCCAACCGGGGAGCTGTTTTTT.

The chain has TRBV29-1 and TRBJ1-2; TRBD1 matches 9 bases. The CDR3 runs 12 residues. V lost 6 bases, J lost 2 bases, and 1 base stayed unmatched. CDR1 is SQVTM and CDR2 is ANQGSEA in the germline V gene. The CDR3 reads CSVQGANYGYTF. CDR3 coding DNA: TGCAGCGTACAGGGGGCGAACTATGGCTACACCTTC.

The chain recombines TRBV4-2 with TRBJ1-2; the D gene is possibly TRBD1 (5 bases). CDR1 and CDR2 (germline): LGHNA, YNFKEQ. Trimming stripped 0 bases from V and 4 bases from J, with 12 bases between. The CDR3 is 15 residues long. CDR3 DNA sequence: TGTGCCAGCAGCCAAGAGGGTTCGGGGGGCTATGGCTACACCTTC. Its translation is CASSQEGSGGYGYTF.

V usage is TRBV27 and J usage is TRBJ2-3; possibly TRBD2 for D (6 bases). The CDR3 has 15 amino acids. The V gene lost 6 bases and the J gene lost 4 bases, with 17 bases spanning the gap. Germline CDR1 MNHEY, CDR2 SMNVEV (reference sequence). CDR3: CASSPGTPSPDTQYF. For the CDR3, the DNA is TGTGCCAGCAGCCCCGGGACTCCCTCGCCAGATACGCAGTATTTT.

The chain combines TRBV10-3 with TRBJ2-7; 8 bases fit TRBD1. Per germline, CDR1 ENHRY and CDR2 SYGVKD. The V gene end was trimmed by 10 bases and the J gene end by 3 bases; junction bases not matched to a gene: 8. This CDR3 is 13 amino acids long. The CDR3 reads CASAGQGYYEQYF. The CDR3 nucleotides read TGTGCCAGCGCCGGACAGGGATACTACGAGCAGTACTTC.

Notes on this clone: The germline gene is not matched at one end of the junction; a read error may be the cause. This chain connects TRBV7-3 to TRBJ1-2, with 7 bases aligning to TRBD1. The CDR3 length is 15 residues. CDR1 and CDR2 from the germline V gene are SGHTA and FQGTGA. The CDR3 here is CASSITPQGDYGYTF. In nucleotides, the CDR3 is TGTGCCAGCAGCATAACACCCCAGGGGGACTATGGCTACACCTTC.

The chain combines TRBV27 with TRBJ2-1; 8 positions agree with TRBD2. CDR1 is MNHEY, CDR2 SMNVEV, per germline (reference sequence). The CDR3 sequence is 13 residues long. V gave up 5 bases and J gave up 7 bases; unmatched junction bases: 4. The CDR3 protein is CASSLIAGNEQFF. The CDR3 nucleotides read TGTGCCAGCAGTCTCATAGCGGGGAATGAGCAGTTCTTC.

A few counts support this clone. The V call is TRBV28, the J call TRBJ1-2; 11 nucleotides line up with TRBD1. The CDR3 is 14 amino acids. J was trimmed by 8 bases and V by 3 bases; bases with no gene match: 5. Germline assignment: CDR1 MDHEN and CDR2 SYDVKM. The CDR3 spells CASSLPGTGGGYTF. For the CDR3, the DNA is TGTGCCAGCAGTTTGCCCGGGACAGGGGGAGGCTACACCTTC.

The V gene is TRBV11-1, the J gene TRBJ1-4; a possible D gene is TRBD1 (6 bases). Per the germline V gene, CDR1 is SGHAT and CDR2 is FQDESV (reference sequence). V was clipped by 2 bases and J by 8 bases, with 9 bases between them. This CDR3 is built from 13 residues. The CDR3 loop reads CASSLRDTEKLFF. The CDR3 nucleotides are TGTGCCAGCAGCTTACGGGACACGGAAAAACTGTTTTTT.

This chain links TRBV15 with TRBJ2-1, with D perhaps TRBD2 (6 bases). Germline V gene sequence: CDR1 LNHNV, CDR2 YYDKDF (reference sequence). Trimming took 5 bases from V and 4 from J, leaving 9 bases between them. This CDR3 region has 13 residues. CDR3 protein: CATSWTNYNEQFF. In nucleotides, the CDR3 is TGTGCCACCAGCTGGACTAATTACAATGAGCAGTTCTTC.

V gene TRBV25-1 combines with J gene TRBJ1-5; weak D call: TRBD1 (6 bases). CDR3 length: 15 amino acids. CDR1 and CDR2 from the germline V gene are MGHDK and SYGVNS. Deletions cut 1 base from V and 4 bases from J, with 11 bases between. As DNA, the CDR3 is TGTGCCAGCAGTGAATCAAGGGGGATTAATCAGCCCCAGCATTTT. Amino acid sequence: CASSESRGINQPQHF.

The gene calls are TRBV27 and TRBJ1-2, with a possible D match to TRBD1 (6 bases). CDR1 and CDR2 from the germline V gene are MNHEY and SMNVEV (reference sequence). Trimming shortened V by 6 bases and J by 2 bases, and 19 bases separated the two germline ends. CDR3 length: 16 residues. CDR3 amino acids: CASSRNIRGSNYGYTF. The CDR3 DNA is TGTGCCAGCAGCCGAAACATTAGGGGGTCCAACTATGGCTACACCTTC.

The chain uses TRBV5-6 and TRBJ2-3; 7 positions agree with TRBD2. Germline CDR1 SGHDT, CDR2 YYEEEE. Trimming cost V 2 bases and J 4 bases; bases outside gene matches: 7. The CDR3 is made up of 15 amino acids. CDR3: CASSFGGGSADTQYF. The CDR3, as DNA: TGTGCCAGCAGCTTTGGGGGAGGGTCGGCAGATACGCAGTATTTT.

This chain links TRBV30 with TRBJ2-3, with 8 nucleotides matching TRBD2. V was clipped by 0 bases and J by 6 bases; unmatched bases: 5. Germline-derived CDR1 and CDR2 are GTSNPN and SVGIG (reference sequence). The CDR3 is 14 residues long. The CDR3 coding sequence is TGTGCCTGGAGTGTGGCGGGAGGTTTGGATACGCAGTATTTT. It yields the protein CAWSVAGGLDTQYF.

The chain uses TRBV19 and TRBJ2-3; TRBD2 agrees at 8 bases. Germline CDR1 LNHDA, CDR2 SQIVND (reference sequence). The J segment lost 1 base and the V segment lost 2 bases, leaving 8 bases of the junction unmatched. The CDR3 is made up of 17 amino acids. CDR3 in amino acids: CASSIQREGPRTDTQYF. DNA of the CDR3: TGTGCCAGTAGTATACAACGGGAGGGCCCCCGCACAGATACGCAGTATTTT.

The CDR3 is CASSLATGHVNTEAFF. The CDR3 DNA is TGTGCCAGCAGCTTAGCTACGGGACATGTGAACACTGAAGCTTTCTTT. This sequence joins TRBV7-8 and TRBJ1-1; D is possibly TRBD1 (6 bases). Germline CDR1 is SGHVS and CDR2 is FQNEAQ. The CDR3 totals 16 residues. With 0 bases removed from V and 0 bases from J, the gap between germline ends came to 11 bases.

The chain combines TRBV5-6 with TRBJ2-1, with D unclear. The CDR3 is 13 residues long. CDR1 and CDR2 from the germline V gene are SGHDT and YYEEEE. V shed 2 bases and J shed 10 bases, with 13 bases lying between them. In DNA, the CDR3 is TGTGCCAGCAGCTTACAAGATTCAAACGAGCAGTTCTTC. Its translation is CASSLQDSNEQFF.

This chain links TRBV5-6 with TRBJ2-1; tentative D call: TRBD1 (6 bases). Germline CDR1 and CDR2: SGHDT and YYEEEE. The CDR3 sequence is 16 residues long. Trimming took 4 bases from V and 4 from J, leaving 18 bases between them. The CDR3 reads CASSLSAAGAYNEQFF. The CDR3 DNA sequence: TGTGCCAGCAGCCTATCGGCGGCAGGGGCGTACAATGAGCAGTTCTTC.

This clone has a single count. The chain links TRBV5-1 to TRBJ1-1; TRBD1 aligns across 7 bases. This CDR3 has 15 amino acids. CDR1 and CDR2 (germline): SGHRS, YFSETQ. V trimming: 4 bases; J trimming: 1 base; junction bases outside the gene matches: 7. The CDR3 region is CASSSGWDRNTEAFF. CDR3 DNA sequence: TGCGCCAGCAGCAGTGGATGGGACAGGAACACTGAAGCTTTCTTT.

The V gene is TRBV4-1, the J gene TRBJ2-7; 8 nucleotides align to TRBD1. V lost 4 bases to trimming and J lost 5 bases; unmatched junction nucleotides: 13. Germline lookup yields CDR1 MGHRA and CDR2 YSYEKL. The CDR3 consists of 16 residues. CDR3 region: CASSPFLADRGNEQYF. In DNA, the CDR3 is TGCGCCAGCAGCCCCTTTCTGGCTGACAGGGGCAACGAGCAGTACTTC.

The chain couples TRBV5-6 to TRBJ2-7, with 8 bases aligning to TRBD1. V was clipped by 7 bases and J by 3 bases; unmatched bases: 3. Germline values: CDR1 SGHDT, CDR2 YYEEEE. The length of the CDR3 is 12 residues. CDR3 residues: CASGGTGYEQYF. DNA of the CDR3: TGTGCCAGCGGGGGGACAGGCTACGAGCAGTACTTC.

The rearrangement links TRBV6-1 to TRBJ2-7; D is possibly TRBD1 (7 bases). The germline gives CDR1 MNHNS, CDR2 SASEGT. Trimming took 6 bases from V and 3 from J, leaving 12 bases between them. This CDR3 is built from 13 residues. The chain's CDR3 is CASSGTAGYEQYF. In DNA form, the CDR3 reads TGTGCCAGCAGCGGGACAGCGGGCTACGAGCAGTACTTC.

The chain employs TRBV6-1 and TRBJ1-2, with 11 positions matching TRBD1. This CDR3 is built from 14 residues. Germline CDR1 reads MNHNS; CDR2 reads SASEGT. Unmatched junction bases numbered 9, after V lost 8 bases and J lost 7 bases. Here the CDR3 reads CASRPGQGASGYTF. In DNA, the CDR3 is TGTGCCAGCCGCCCAGGACAGGGGGCAAGTGGCTACACCTTC.

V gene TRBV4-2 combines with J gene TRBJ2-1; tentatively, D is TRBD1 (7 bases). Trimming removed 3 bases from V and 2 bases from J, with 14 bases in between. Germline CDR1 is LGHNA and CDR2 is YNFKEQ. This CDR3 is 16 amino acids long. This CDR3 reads CASSQRDSVTYNEQFF. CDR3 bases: TGTGCCAGCAGCCAGCGGGACAGCGTAACCTACAATGAGCAGTTCTTC.

As DNA, the CDR3 is TGTGCCAGCAGCCACCTTCAGACTAGCGGGGGCAATGAGCAGTTCTTC. Protein: CASSHLQTSGGNEQFF. The chain has TRBV4-2 and TRBJ2-1; 12 nucleotides align to TRBD2. The germline CDR1 and CDR2 sequences are LGHNA and YNFKEQ. V dropped 3 bases and J dropped 6; count of bases not matched to a gene: 6. The CDR3 is 16 residues long.

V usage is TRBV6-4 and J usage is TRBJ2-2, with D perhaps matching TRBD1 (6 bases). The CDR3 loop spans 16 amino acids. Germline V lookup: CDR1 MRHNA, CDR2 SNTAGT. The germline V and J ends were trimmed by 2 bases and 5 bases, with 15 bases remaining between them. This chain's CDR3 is CASSDSYRAITGELFF. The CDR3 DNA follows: TGTGCCAGCAGTGACAGCTACAGGGCCATAACCGGGGAGCTGTTTTTT.

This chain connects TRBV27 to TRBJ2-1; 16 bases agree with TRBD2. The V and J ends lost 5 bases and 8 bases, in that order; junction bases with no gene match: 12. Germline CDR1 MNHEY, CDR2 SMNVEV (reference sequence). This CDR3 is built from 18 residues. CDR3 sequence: CASSPDPGLAGGPDEQFF. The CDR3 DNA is TGTGCCAGCAGTCCTGACCCGGGACTAGCGGGAGGGCCAGATGAGCAGTTCTTC.

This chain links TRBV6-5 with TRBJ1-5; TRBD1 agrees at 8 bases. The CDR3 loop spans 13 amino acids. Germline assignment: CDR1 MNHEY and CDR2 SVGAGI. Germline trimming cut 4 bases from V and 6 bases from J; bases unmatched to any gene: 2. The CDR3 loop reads CASSSGGSQPQHF. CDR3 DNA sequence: TGTGCCAGCAGTTCAGGGGGCTCTCAGCCCCAGCATTTT.

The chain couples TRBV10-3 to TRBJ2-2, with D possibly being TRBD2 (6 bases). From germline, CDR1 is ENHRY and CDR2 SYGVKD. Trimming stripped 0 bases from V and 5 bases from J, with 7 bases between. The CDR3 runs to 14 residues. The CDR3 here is CAISESGGTGELFF. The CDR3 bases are TGTGCCATCAGTGAGTCCGGGGGAACCGGGGAGCTGTTTTTT.